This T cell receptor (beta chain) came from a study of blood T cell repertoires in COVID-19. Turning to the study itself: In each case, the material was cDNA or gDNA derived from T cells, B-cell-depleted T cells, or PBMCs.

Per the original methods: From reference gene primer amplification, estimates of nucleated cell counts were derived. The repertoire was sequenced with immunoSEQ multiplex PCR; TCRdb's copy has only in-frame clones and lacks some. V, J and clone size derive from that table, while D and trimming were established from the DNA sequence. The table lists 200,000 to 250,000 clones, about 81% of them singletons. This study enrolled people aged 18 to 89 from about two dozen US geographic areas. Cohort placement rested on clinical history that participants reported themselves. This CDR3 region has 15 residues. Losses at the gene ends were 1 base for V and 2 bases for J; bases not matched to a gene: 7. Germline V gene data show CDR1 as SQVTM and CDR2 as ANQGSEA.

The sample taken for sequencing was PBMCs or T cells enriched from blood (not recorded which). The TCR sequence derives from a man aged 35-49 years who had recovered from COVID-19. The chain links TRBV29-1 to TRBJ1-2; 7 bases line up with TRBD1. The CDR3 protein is CSVEGLRGRNYGYTF. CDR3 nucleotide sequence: TGCAGCGTTGAAGGCCTGAGGGGGCGGAACTATGGCTACACCTTC.